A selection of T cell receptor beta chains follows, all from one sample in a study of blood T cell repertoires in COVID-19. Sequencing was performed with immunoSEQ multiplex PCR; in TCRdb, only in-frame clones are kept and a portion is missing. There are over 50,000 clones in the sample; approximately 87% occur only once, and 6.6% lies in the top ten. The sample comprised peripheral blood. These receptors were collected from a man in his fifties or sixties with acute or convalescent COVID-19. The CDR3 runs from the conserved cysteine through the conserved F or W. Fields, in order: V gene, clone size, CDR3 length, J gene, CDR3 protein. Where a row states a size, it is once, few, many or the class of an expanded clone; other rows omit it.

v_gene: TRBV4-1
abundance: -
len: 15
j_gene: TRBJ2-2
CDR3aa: CASSPQGTITGELFF

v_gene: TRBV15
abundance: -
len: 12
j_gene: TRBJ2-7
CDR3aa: CATSRVGVEQYF

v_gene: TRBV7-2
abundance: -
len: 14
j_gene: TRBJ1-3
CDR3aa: CASSLGTAGNTIYF

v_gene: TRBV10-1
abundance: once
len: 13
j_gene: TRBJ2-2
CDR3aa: CASSESRNGELFF

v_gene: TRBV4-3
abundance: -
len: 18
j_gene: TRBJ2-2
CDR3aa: CASSLLAPGQGHTGELFF

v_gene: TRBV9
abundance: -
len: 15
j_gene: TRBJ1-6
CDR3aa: CASSVDPTPGSPLHF

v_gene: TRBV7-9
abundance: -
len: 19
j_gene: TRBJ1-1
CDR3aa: CASSPVGGDGVLFFTEAFF

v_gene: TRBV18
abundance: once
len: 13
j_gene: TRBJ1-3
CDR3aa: CASSQGTGNTIYF

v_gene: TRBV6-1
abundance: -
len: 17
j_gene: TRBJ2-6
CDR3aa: CASSEAAGSSGANVLTF

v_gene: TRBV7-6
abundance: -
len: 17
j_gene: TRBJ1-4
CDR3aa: CASSSLTGLATNEKLFF

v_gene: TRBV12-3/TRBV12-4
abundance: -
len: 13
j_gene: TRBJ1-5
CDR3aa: CASSLGSGQPQHF

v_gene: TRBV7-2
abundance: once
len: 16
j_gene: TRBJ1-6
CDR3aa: CASSTYPGQGNSPLHF

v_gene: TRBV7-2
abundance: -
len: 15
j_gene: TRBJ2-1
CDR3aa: CASTLSGSSYNEQFF

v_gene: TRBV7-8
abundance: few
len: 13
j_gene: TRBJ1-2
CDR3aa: CASSLVRGDGYTF